This is a list of T cell receptor beta chains from one sample in a study of shared clonotypes between healthy human individuals. Sequencing was performed with immunoSEQ multiplex PCR; in TCRdb, only in-frame clones are kept and a portion is missing. The table has roughly 1 million clones, under 80% seen once. The sample comprised memory CD4+ T cells sorted from blood. These receptors were taken from a young man in good health. The CDR3 runs from the conserved cysteine through the conserved F or W. Each record gives: clone size, V gene, D gene, J gene, CDR3 DNA, CDR3 protein. D genes are given only for firm matches. Rows give clone size only sometimes, using once, few, many, or a class for an expanded clone.

NA	TRBV6-6	NA	TRBJ2-1	TGTGCCAGCTCAGGGCCCAATGAGCAGTTCTTC	CASSGPNEQFF
NA	TRBV27	NA	TRBJ2-6	TGTGCCAGCAGTTTCCGCTCTGGGGCCAACGTCCTGACTTTC	CASSFRSGANVLTF
NA	TRBV27	NA	TRBJ1-1	TGTGCCAGCAGTAAGGAGGAAAAAGCTTTCTTT	CASSKEEKAFF
NA	TRBV11-2	NA	TRBJ2-7	TGTGCCAGCAGCTCCGGGGCGTGGGAGCAGTACTTC	CASSSGAWEQYF
NA	TRBV7-9	TRBD1	TRBJ1-4	TGTGCCAGCAGCCAGGACAGGGGAAGTGAAAAACTGTTTTTT	CASSQDRGSEKLFF
NA	TRBV7-2	NA	TRBJ1-2	TGTGCCAGCAGCCTAGGGACCGTTGGCTACACCTTC	CASSLGTVGYTF
NA	TRBV7-9	NA	TRBJ1-3	TGTGCCAGCAGCTTGCCAGAGTCTGGAAACACCATATATTTT	CASSLPESGNTIYF
NA	TRBV5-4	NA	TRBJ2-2	TGTGCCAGCAGCGGACCGGAGGCGAACACCGGGGAGCTGTTTTTT	CASSGPEANTGELFF
NA	TRBV4-1	TRBD2	TRBJ2-2	TGCGCCAGCAGCCGGTGGGCCGGGGGGACTAGCGATAACACCGGGGAGCTGTTTTTT	CASSRWAGGTSDNTGELFF
NA	TRBV6-5	TRBD2	TRBJ2-5	TGTGCCAGCAAAACGGGGGGAGAGACCCAGTACTTC	CASKTGGETQYF
NA	TRBV20-1	NA	TRBJ1-2	TGCAGTGCTAGAGATCCCGATGGCTACACCTTC	CSARDPDGYTF
once	TRBV11-2	TRBD1	TRBJ2-7	TGTGCCAGCACCCAGGGATTCTCGGGACAGGGATCGTACGAGCAGTACTTC	CASTQGFSGQGSYEQYF
once	TRBV6-1	TRBD2	TRBJ2-3	TGTGCCAGCAGTGTGTTGCTAGCGGGGGGCACAGATACGCAGTATTTT	CASSVLLAGGTDTQYF
NA	TRBV28	TRBD1	TRBJ1-2	TGTGCCATAACGGACAGGGCCGGTGGCTACACCTTC	CAITDRAGGYTF
NA	TRBV7-8	NA	TRBJ1-6	TGTGCCAGCAGCTTAAGGGCAGGGTTCTCACCCCTCCACTTT	CASSLRAGFSPLHF
once	TRBV5-1	NA	TRBJ2-1	TGCGCCAGCAGCTGGGACAATGAGCAGTTCTTC	CASSWDNEQFF
NA	TRBV6-4	NA	TRBJ2-1	TGTGCCAGCAGTGACCGCGGGACGGGGGTCAATGAGCAGTTCTTC	CASSDRGTGVNEQFF
NA	TRBV18	NA	TRBJ2-6	TGTGCCAGCTCACCACAAGGGGCATCTGGGGCCAACGTCCTGACTTTC	CASSPQGASGANVLTF
NA	TRBV5-6	NA	TRBJ2-1	TGTGCCAGCAGCTCCGGGACGGGCTACAATGAGCAGTTCTTC	CASSSGTGYNEQFF
NA	TRBV5-6	NA	TRBJ1-6	TGTGCCACGAGTGGGCGAGTTGACTATAATTCACCCCTCCACTTT	CATSGRVDYNSPLHF
once	TRBV29-1	NA	TRBJ1-2	TGCAGCCCCATAAGGGGGGACCCGACAGAAACTAACTATGGCTACACCTTC	CSPIRGDPTETNYGYTF
once	TRBV28	NA	TRBJ1-2	TGTGCCAGCAGTTTGAACGGAAACTATGGCTACACCTTC	CASSLNGNYGYTF
NA	TRBV7-2	NA	TRBJ2-3	TGTGCCAGCAGTCCTCCGTGGGAAGATACGCAGTATTTT	CASSPPWEDTQYF
NA	TRBV9	TRBD2	TRBJ2-1	TGTGCCAGCAGCGCGCGGGGGGGCCAATCGGTCGGTGAGCAGTTCTTC	CASSARGGQSVGEQFF
NA	TRBV9	NA	TRBJ1-5	TGTGCCAGCAGCGTAGGGGGCGGTCACAATCAGCCCCAGCATTTT	CASSVGGGHNQPQHF
NA	TRBV2	NA	TRBJ2-2	TGTGCCAGCAGTGAAGAGTCCCAAGGCACCGGGGAGCTGTTTTTT	CASSEESQGTGELFF
NA	TRBV18	NA	TRBJ1-1	TGTGCCAGCTCACCAACGTCCCTGGCAGGCCGGGGCACTGAAGCTTTCTTT	CASSPTSLAGRGTEAFF
NA	TRBV5-4	TRBD2	TRBJ2-7	TGTGCCAGCAGCTTGGCCGCGGGAGGTCCCTACGAGCAGTACTTC	CASSLAAGGPYEQYF
NA	TRBV7-2	TRBD2	TRBJ2-1	TGTGCCAGCATCCAACTAGCGCGCTCCTACAATGAGCAGTTCTTC	CASIQLARSYNEQFF
few	TRBV7-2	NA	TRBJ1-6	TGTGCCAGGGAGTCCGGGACAACGAGCTCCTATAATTCACCCCTCCACTTT	CARESGTTSSYNSPLHF
NA	TRBV6-1	NA	TRBJ1-5	TGTGCCAGCTCCGCCAGCAATCAGCCCCAGCATTTT	CASSASNQPQHF
NA	TRBV21-1	NA	TRBJ1-6	TGTGCCAGCAGCAAAACCGTCCGGGCCAAAAATTCACCCCTCCACTTT	CASSKTVRAKNSPLHF
NA	TRBV5-5	NA	TRBJ2-7	TGTGCCAGCACCCGTCAGGGGCAGGGATCGGACGAGCAGTACTTC	CASTRQGQGSDEQYF
NA	TRBV28	NA	TRBJ2-3	TGTGCCAGCCCCCCCTCAGGGGATAAGGGGAAGACAGATACGCAGTATTTT	CASPPSGDKGKTDTQYF
few	TRBV5-1	NA	TRBJ2-2	TGCGCCAGCAGCTTGGATGGGGGTAGGACCGGGGAGCTGTTTTTT	CASSLDGGRTGELFF
NA	TRBV7-9	NA	TRBJ1-3	TGTGCCAGCAGCTTAGCGCGCCCCTCTGGAAACACCATATATTTT	CASSLARPSGNTIYF